Sequencing of this TCR beta chain was carried out in a study of blood T cell repertoires in COVID-19 (dated by TCRdb to between 2020 and 2021). For the study in its entirety: Samples from collaborators originated in the United States, Italy and Spain and spanned both the acute and convalescent phases of COVID-19. The repertoires were released in a freely available public database meant as a resource for research on the immune response to SARS-CoV-2. The prospective study material was composed of cDNA or gDNA derived from T cells, B-cell-depleted T cells, or PBMCs. Deeply sampled blood TCRbeta repertoires from subjects exposed to, actively infected with, or recovered from COVID-19 were included in the dataset. Where HLA class I and class II types were available, the types were taken from metadata supplied by the sample provider, not from assay-based typing. The samples were drawn from two sources: the first 160 participants of the ongoing ImmuneRACE study, and 1,254 subjects contributed by 6 global collaborators. The sample metadata nearly always contained a de-identified subject ID, COVID-19 status, age in years and sex. Overall study outcomes, separate from this receptor: Clinical and demographic metadata were provided uncurated, with the amount varying by source and participant.

The germline ends are 12 bases apart after V is trimmed by 4 bases and J by 5 bases. The CDR3 contains 13 residues, cysteine and phenylalanine counted. Just the 39-base CDR3 DNA is kept, in frame starting at base 1. CDR1 and CDR2, looked up from the germline V gene (reference sequence), are GTSNPN and SVGIG. A note on this clone: The clone's antigen remains unknown. Per-base qualities were not stored, and no clone one base away is much larger.

TCRbeta CDR3 regions were amplified from genomic DNA using the immunoSEQ Assay, a bias-controlled multiplex PCR. In the original analysis: The number of nucleated cells in each sample was estimated by amplification of reference gene primers within the assay. To quantify the absolute abundance of each unique TCRbeta CDR3 rearrangement, sequence reads were collapsed and filtered. For each sample, productive Simpson clonality was calculated as the square root of Simpson's diversity index across productive rearrangements. TCRdb mirrors the immuneACCESS table, restricted to in-frame sequences. Some clones are absent from its copies; in checked studies, under half trace to an unresolved V gene, and the reason for the others is unknown. V, J and clone size reflect that table, while D and trimming were determined from the DNA. The sample records tens of thousands of clones, about 80% of which are singletons. The ten largest clones capture 4.5% to 5.5% of the sample.

Collaborating institutions collected whole blood in K2EDTA tubes following their own protocols. For TCRbeta analysis, collaborators shipped samples as frozen whole blood, isolated PBMCs, or DNA extracted from either of those sample types. The receptor's source is a woman aged 55-69 years with acute or convalescent COVID-19. The sample taken for sequencing was peripheral blood. The chain is made from TRBV30 and TRBJ2-1; the D gene is not confidently resolved. CDR3 sequence: CAWNPRRDNEQFF. The nucleotides are TGTGCCTGGAACCCCCGACGGGACAATGAGCAGTTCTTC.